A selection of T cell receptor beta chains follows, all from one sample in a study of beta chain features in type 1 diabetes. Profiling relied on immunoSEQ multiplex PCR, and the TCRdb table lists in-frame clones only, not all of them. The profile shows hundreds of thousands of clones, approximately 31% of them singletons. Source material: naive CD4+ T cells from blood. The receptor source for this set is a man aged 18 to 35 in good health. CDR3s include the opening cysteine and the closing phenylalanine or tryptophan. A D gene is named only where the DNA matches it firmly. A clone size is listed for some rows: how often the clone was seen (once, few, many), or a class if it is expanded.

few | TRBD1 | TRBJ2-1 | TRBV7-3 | CASSLMGTGENEQFF | TGTGCCAGCAGCTTAATGGGGACAGGGGAGAATGAGCAGTTCTTC
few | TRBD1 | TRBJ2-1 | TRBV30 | CALLTGINEQFF | TGTGCCTTATTGACAGGGATCAATGAGCAGTTCTTC
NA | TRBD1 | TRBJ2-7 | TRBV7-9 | CASSLARDRAYEQYF | TGTGCCAGCAGCTTAGCCCGGGACAGGGCTTACGAGCAGTACTTC
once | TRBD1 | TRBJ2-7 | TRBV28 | CATAPGQRTYEQYF | TGTGCCACCGCACCGGGACAGCGGACCTACGAGCAGTACTTC
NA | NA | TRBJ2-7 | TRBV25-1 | CASSVVNSYEQYF | TGTGCCAGCAGTGTCGTCAACTCCTACGAGCAGTACTTC
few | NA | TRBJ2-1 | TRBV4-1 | CASSQDWLAREQFF | TGCGCCAGCAGCCAAGATTGGCTAGCTAGGGAGCAGTTCTTC
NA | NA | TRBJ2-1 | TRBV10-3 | CAISDQGNEQFF | TGTGCCATCAGTGATCAGGGGAATGAGCAGTTCTTC
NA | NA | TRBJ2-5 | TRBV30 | CAWSALRDPWEETQYF | TGTGCCTGGAGCGCCCTCCGGGACCCCTGGGAAGAGACCCAGTACTTC
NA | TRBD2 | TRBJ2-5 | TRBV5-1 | CASSSTTLAGVETQYF | TGCGCCAGCAGCTCCACAACCCTAGCGGGAGTTGAGACCCAGTACTTC
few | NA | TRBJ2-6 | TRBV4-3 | CASSQDIARGANVLTF | TGCGCCAGCAGCCAAGATATAGCAAGGGGGGCCAACGTCCTGACTTTC
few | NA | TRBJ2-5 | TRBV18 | CASSPGRQETQYF | TGTGCCAGCTCACCCGGGCGCCAAGAGACCCAGTACTTC
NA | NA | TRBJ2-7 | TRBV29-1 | CSVLGTISSYEQYF | TGCAGCGTTCTAGGGACGATAAGCTCCTACGAGCAGTACTTC
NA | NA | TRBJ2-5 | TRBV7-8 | CASSLGTVDAETQYF | TGTGCCAGCAGCTTAGGGACAGTCGACGCTGAGACCCAGTACTTC
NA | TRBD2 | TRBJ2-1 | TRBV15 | CATSRGLADNEQFF | TGTGCCACCAGCCGCGGACTAGCGGACAATGAGCAGTTCTTC
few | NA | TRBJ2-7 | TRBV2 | CASSQTGSSYEQYF | TGTGCCAGCAGCCAGACAGGTAGCTCCTACGAGCAGTACTTC
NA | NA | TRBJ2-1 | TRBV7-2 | CASSINNEQFF | TGTGCCAGCAGCATTAACAATGAGCAGTTCTTC
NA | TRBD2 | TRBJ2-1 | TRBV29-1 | CSVDGRTPYNEQFF | TGCAGCGTTGACGGGAGGACCCCCTACAATGAGCAGTTCTTC
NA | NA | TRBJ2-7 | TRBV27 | CASSWRDRKYEQYF | TGTGCCAGCAGTTGGCGGGACAGAAAATACGAGCAGTACTTC
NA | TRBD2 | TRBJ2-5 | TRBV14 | CASSHGGQETQYF | TGTGCCAGCAGCCACGGGGGGCAAGAGACCCAGTACTTC
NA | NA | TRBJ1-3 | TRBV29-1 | CSARSSGNTIYF | TGCAGCGCTCGCAGCTCTGGAAACACCATATATTTT
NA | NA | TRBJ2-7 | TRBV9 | CASSVGGSPSYEQYF | TGTGCCAGCAGCGTAGGGGGGTCTCCCTCCTACGAGCAGTACTTC
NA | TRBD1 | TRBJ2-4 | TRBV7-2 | CASSLGQGVGAFQYF | TGTGCCAGCAGCTTAGGACAGGGAGTCGGGGCATTTCAGTACTTC
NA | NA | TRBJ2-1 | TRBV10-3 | CAISEYSDEQFF | TGTGCCATCAGTGAGTATTCCGATGAGCAGTTCTTC
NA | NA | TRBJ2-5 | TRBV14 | CASSFKGETQYF | TGTGCCAGCAGCTTCAAGGGAGAGACCCAGTACTTC
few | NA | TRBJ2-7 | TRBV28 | CASTLGAGEQYF | TGTGCCAGCACTTTGGGTGCAGGCGAGCAGTACTTC
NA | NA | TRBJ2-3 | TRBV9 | CASSVPGGGQYF | TGTGCCAGCAGCGTTCCCGGGGGAGGGCAGTATTTT
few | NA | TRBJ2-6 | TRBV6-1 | CASSERRPSGANVLTF | TGTGCCAGCAGTGAGCGCAGGCCCTCTGGGGCCAACGTCCTGACTTTC
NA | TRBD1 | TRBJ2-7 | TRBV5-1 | CASSLMTGSEQYF | TGCGCCAGCAGCTTGATGACAGGGTCCGAGCAGTACTTC
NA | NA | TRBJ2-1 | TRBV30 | CAWSARRTYNEQFF | TGTGCCTGGAGTGCGAGGAGAACCTACAATGAGCAGTTCTTC
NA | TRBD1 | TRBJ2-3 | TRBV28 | CASSSFAQGADTQYF | TGTGCCAGCAGCTCCTTCGCTCAGGGGGCAGATACGCAGTATTTT
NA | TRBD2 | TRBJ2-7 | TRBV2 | CASRFGLAGAVEQYF | TGTGCCAGCAGGTTCGGGCTAGCGGGAGCCGTCGAGCAGTACTTC
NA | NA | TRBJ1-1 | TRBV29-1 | CSVEVNMGVGTFF | TGCAGCGTTGAAGTGAATATGGGGGTTGGAACTTTCTTT